The present entry profiles one T cell receptor (beta chain) with its context. A much larger clone sits a single nucleotide away, making a read error possible. The iRepertoire nested amplicon-rescue multiplex PCR amplified TCR alpha and beta CDR3s from RNA. TCRdb fed the multiplex PCR reads into MiXCR, producing one record per CDR3 protein. The table records 300,000 to 400,000 distinct CDR3 sequences, about 40% of them present only once. This specimen belongs to a study of glioma-infiltrating T cells. This CDR3 has 15 amino acids. Germline CDR1 MDHEN, CDR2 SYDVKM. The sequencing sample was made of glioma tissue, nonneoplastic brain tissue, or PBMCs (not recorded which). The chain employs TRBV28 and TRBJ2-3; the D gene could be TRBD1 or TRBD2 (6 bases each). The TCR originated in a human donor with low-grade glioma or glioblastoma, undergoing nonglioma brain surgery, or in good health (not recorded which). CDR3 loop: CANSLGGTSTDTQYF. The DNA of the CDR3 is TGTGCCAACAGTTTAGGGGGGACTAGCACAGATACGCAGTATTTT. Combining the CDR3 with reference TRBV28 and TRBJ2-3 gives the whole variable domain DVKVTQSSRYLVKRTGEKVFLECVQDMDHENMFWYRQDPGLGLRLIYFSYDVKMKEKGDIPEGYSVSREKKERFSLILESASTNQTSMYLCANSLGGTSTDTQYFGPGTRLTVL.